This is a list of T cell receptor beta chains from one sample in a study of blood T cells in healthy people across ages. TCRdb fed the 5' RACE reads into MiXCR, producing one record per CDR3 protein. Of 1.5 million to 2 million distinct CDR3 sequences listed, around 50% are singletons. Specimen: blood. The receptors shown here come from a woman in her thirties or forties in good health. Each CDR3 is given with its conserved first and last residue. The D gene is left open where the match is weak. Expanded clones are given a class, and other clones once, few, many or no size at all.

>NA|TRBV28|TRBJ2-5|NA
TGTGCCAGCGGATCACATCGGCCGAGGACCCAGTACTTC
CASGSHRPRTQYF
>few|TRBV6-6|TRBJ2-7|TRBD1
TGTGCCAGCAGTCCGGGACAGGGGATGTCCTACGAGCAGTACTTC
CASSPGQGMSYEQYF
>few|TRBV5-6|TRBJ2-1|TRBD2
TGTGCCAGCAGCTTGTTGGGAGCGGGGTACTACAATGAGCAGTTCTTC
CASSLLGAGYYNEQFF
>NA|TRBV4-3|TRBJ1-2|NA
TGCGCCAGCAGCCAAGCAGAGCCTTTCTATGGCCACACCTTC
CASSQAEPFYGHTF
>once|TRBV7-2|TRBJ1-5|TRBD1
TGTGCCAGCAGCTTAGGGGCAGGGGGCTATAGCAATCAGCCCCAGCATTTT
CASSLGAGGYSNQPQHF
>few|TRBV7-2|TRBJ2-3|TRBD2
TGTGCCAGCAGCTTAGTGGCTAGCGGGGGGCTTTTATGGTCCACAGATACGCAGTATTTT
CASSLVASGGLLWSTDTQYF
>NA|TRBV28|TRBJ2-3|TRBD1
TGTGCCAGCAGTTTTTCGTTGGGACAGGTCATTGCGCGAGATACGCAGTATTTT
CASSFSLGQVIARDTQYF
>NA|TRBV6-5|TRBJ1-4|NA
TGTGCCAGCAGGTTTAATGAAAAACTGTTTTTT
CASRFNEKLFF
>NA|TRBV6-6|TRBJ2-6|NA
TGTGCCAGGCCGCAGGTATCTGGGGCCAACGTCCTGACTTTC
CARPQVSGANVLTF
>NA|TRBV7-2|TRBJ1-1|TRBD1
TGTGCCAGCAGCGGGACAGGGGGTCCGTTGAACACTGAAGCTTTCTTT
CASSGTGGPLNTEAFF
>few|TRBV27|TRBJ2-7|NA
TGTGCCAGCAGGGCCGGGGGAGCCTACGAGCAGTACTTC
CASRAGGAYEQYF
>NA|TRBV6-2/TRBV6-3|TRBJ1-5|NA
TGTGCCACCGGTACAGGACGCAATCAGCCCCAGCATTTT
CATGTGRNQPQHF
>many|TRBV15|TRBJ2-7|TRBD1
TGTGCCACCAGCAGAGATTTGCCGGGACAGGGCTACGAGCAGTACTTC
CATSRDLPGQGYEQYF
>few|TRBV29-1|TRBJ1-2|NA
TGCAGCGTTGAGGTTGATCAGGGGAAGAATGGCTACACCTTC
CSVEVDQGKNGYTF
>NA|TRBV7-8|TRBJ2-3|TRBD2
TGTGCCAGCAGCTTAGGGCTAGCGGGGGGGCCTCGCAACACAGATACGCAGTATTTT
CASSLGLAGGPRNTDTQYF
>NA|TRBV20-1|TRBJ2-2|NA
TGCAGTGGAAGGTCGCGGGGCTACACCGGGGAGCTGTTTTTT
CSGRSRGYTGELFF
>few|TRBV7-9|TRBJ2-1|TRBD2
TGTGCCAGCAGTGTCCGGACTAGCGGGGCCAATAATGAGCAGTTCTTC
CASSVRTSGANNEQFF
>NA|TRBV20-1|TRBJ2-5|TRBD1
TGCAGTGCTCGCGACAGGGGGCGGATCGAGACCCAGTACTTC
CSARDRGRIETQYF
>many|TRBV9|TRBJ2-1|TRBD1
TGCGCCAGCAGCCCGACAGGGGCCGGTGAGCAGTTCTTC
CASSPTGAGEQFF
>NA|TRBV6-5|TRBJ2-1|NA
TGTGCCAGCAGACGGGGAGGTCTAGGCGATGAGCAGTTCTTC
CASRRGGLGDEQFF
>NA|TRBV6-5|TRBJ2-3|NA
TGTGCCAGCAGTTCGGGTCCAGAACGGGCGGGGGCCTTCGGGGATACGCAGTATTTT
CASSSGPERAGAFGDTQYF
>few|TRBV4-2|TRBJ2-3|TRBD1
TGTGCCAGCAGCCAAGATGAGGGGACAGGCACAGATACGCAGTATTTT
CASSQDEGTGTDTQYF
>few|TRBV11-2|TRBJ2-1|NA
TGTGCCAGCAGCTTAGATTTTAGGCTTCCGTACAATGAGCAGTTCTTC
CASSLDFRLPYNEQFF
>NA|TRBV20-1|TRBJ1-2|NA
TGCAGTGCAGGACTGAGCAGCTACACCTTC
CSAGLSSYTF
>NA|TRBV11-2|TRBJ2-5|TRBD1
TGTGCCAGCAGCTTAGATATGCCAGGGGGCGTGGAGACCCAGTACTTC
CASSLDMPGGVETQYF
>NA|TRBV6-5|TRBJ2-6|TRBD1
TGTGCCAGCAGTTACGTAAGGACAGGGGGAGCCAACGTCCTGACTTTC
CASSYVRTGGANVLTF
>few|TRBV11-1|TRBJ2-1|NA
TGTGCCAGCAGCTTTGCAGCGTTGTACAATGAGCAGTTCTTC
CASSFAALYNEQFF
>NA|TRBV9|TRBJ2-7|TRBD1
TGTGCCAGCAGCGTACGGACAGGGAGCTCCTACAATGAGCAGTACTTC
CASSVRTGSSYNEQYF
>NA|TRBV4-3|TRBJ2-3|NA
TGCGCCAGCAGCCAAGACCTTCTAGGGGGGACTAGCACAGATACGCAGTATTTT
CASSQDLLGGTSTDTQYF
>NA|TRBV6-6|TRBJ1-6|NA
TGTGCCAGCAGCTATCGCGGGGGAAGGGGTAATTCACCCCTCCACTTT
CASSYRGGRGNSPLHF